This paragraph reports one T cell receptor beta chain. Its antigen is undetermined. This sample was included in a study of STAT5B mutations in CD4+ large granular lymphocyte leukemia. Sequenced by immunoSEQ multiplex PCR; TCRdb stores in-frame clones only, minus some. This table has some 40,000 clones, approximately 83% appearing once. Study findings and constraints: Top patient clones used TRBV06 genes more often: 8/27 versus 2/35 in controls.

The CDR3 covers 14 residues. V shed 3 bases, J shed 5 bases, and the junction held 3 bases outside the gene matches. CDR1 and CDR2 from the germline V gene are SGDLS and YYNGEE. The TCR sequence derives from a human donor in good health. J is TRBJ1-4 and V is TRBV9; 8 nucleotides align to TRBD1. The sample consisted of CD4+ T cells from blood buffy coats. The CDR3 nucleotides read TGTGCCAGCAGCGGTAGGACAGGGAATGAAAAACTGTTTTTT. Translation: CASSGRTGNEKLFF.